Below, 14 T cell receptor beta chains from the same sample are listed, as sequenced in a study of early stage breast cancer tumors. Clones were sequenced by immunoSEQ multiplex PCR, and TCRdb holds only the in-frame ones, with some missing. The repertoire holds tens of thousands of clones, with about three quarters as singletons. Sequenced input: blood. Receptors were obtained from a middle-aged person with breast cancer.

This chain joins TRBV30 and TRBJ2-7, with D uncertain. The CDR3 length is 13 residues. V lost 0 bases to trimming and J lost 2 bases, with 8 bases between them. CDR1 is GTSNPN and CDR2 is SVGIG in the germline V gene (reference sequence). The CDR3 spells CAWSVGWTYEQYF. In DNA form, the CDR3 reads TGTGCCTGGAGTGTAGGGTGGACCTACGAGCAGTACTTC.

The sample holds one count of this clone. The chain combines TRBV6-5 with TRBJ2-3; 7 nucleotides match TRBD2. The germline gives CDR1 MNHEY, CDR2 SVGAGI. Trimming removed 5 bases from V and 2 bases from J; junction bases left unmatched: 7. The length of the CDR3 is 15 residues. CDR3 DNA: TGTGCCAGCAGTAGAGCGGGACCGGACACAGATACGCAGTATTTT. It yields the protein CASSRAGPDTDTQYF.

The chain carries TRBV5-1 and TRBJ1-3; D call uncertain. The CDR3 extends over 11 amino acids. V lost 8 bases and J lost 2, with 5 bases in between. Germline V gene lookup returns CDR1 SGHRS and CDR2 YFSETQ. DNA of the CDR3: TGCGCCAGGGGCCCTGGAAACACCATATATTTT. Translating it yields CARGPGNTIYF.

The gene calls are TRBV19 and TRBJ2-1; D might be TRBD2 (6 bases). Germline V gene lookup returns CDR1 LNHDA and CDR2 SQIVND (reference sequence). Trimming shortened V by 7 bases and J by 8 bases, and 15 bases separated the two germline ends. The CDR3 spans 13 residues. CDR3 region: CASKPHGGYEQFF. Written as DNA, the CDR3 is TGTGCCAGTAAACCCCATGGGGGGTATGAGCAGTTCTTC.

The chain links TRBV9 to TRBJ2-5, with 10 bases lining up with TRBD2. Germline V gene lookup returns CDR1 SGDLS and CDR2 YYNGEE. The ends lost 4 bases at V and 5 bases at J; junction bases unmatched: 8. There are 15 residues in the CDR3. In nucleotides, the CDR3 is TGTGCCAGCAGCCCACCTAGCGGGAGAAGGGAGACCCAGTACTTC. It is translated as CASSPPSGRRETQYF.

The V gene is TRBV27, the J gene TRBJ2-1, with 10 bases fitting TRBD1. The CDR3 contains 15 residues. The trim removed 1 base at V and 6 bases at J, leaving 3 bases unmatched. Germline CDR1 and CDR2: MNHEY and SMNVEV (reference sequence). CDR3 loop: CASSLWDRGGNEQFF. DNA of the CDR3: TGTGCCAGCAGTTTATGGGACAGGGGAGGCAATGAGCAGTTCTTC.

CDR3 protein: CASSLHDRQQETQYF. The CDR3 DNA reads as TGCGCCAGCAGCCTCCACGACAGGCAACAAGAGACCCAGTACTTC. The chain carries TRBV4-1 and TRBJ2-5, with D maybe TRBD1 (6 bases). The germline V and J ends were trimmed by 4 bases and 2 bases, with 14 bases remaining between them. Looked up from germline, CDR1 is MGHRA and CDR2 is YSYEKL. The CDR3 loop spans 15 amino acids.

This clone has just a few counts. V is TRBV10-3 and J is TRBJ2-7; D might be TRBD1 or TRBD2, each matching 5 bases. With 7 bases removed from V and 5 bases from J, the gap between germline ends came to 15 bases. CDR1 and CDR2 (germline): ENHRY, SYGVKD. This CDR3 region has 13 residues. DNA of the CDR3: TGTGCCATCAAACGGGTGGGGGACGACGAGCAGTACTTC. Its protein is CAIKRVGDDEQYF.

J is TRBJ1-5 and V is TRBV10-2; D uncertain. Germline CDR1 WSHSY, CDR2 SAAADI. The CDR3 is made up of 14 amino acids. V lost 2 bases to trimming and J lost 4 bases, with 9 bases between them. CDR3 DNA: TGCGCCAGCAGTGAGATGGGGATGAATCAGCCCCAGCATTTT. Residues: CASSEMGMNQPQHF.

The genes are TRBV18 and TRBJ2-1; the match to TRBD1 covers 10 bases. There are 15 residues in the CDR3. J lost 5 bases, V lost 3 bases, and 4 bases had no gene match. Germline loops: CDR1 KGHSH, CDR2 LQKENI. The CDR3 region has the DNA TGTGCCAGCTCACCTTTGGGACAGGGGAACAATGAGCAGTTCTTC. This translates into CASSPLGQGNNEQFF. Full variable domain (remainder filled in from reference TRBV18 and TRBJ2-1): NAGVMQNPRHLVRRRGQEARLRCSPMKGHSHVYWYRQLPEEGLKFMVYLQKENIIDESGMPKERFSAEFPKEGPSILRIQQVVRGDSAAYFCASSPLGQGNNEQFFGPGTRLTVL.

The V call is TRBV5-1, the J call TRBJ2-1, with D uncertain. In germline, CDR1 is SGHRS, CDR2 YFSETQ. Between the trimmed V and J ends, which lost 6 bases and 5 bases, there was a span of 12 bases. This CDR3 region has 13 residues. DNA of the CDR3: TGCGCCAGCACCCTCGGCCTGAACAATGAGCAGTTCTTC. Its protein is CASTLGLNNEQFF.

J is TRBJ2-1 and V is TRBV19, with D tentatively TRBD2 (6 bases). Germline V gene sequence: CDR1 LNHDA, CDR2 SQIVND (reference sequence). V shed 5 bases and J shed 6 bases, with 14 bases lying between them. This CDR3 is 14 amino acids long. The CDR3 protein is CASSGREFGNEQFF. As DNA, the CDR3 is TGTGCCAGTAGTGGCCGGGAGTTCGGCAATGAGCAGTTCTTC.

The gene calls are TRBV5-1 and TRBJ2-7; 11 bases fit TRBD2. CDR3 size: 14 residues. Germline V gives CDR1 SGHRS, CDR2 YFSETQ. V lost 2 bases and J lost 7; bases outside the gene matches: 5. Here the CDR3 DNA reads TGCGCCAGCAGCTTTACTAGCGGGAGAGGAGAGCAGTACTTC. Its protein product is CASSFTSGRGEQYF.

This chain links TRBV2 with TRBJ1-2; D uncertain. The V and J ends lost 2 bases and 1 base respectively, with 17 bases between them. The CDR3 loop spans 17 amino acids. Germline assignment: CDR1 SNHLY and CDR2 FYNNEI. The CDR3 region is CASSESRYLTLNYGYTF. The CDR3 DNA reads as TGTGCCAGCAGTGAAAGCAGATACCTAACCCTTAACTATGGCTACACCTTC. Together with reference TRBV2 and TRBJ1-2, the CDR3 gives the full variable domain: EPEVTQTPSHQVTQMGQEVILRCVPISNHLYFYWYRQILGQKVEFLVSFYNNEISEKSEIFDDQFSVERPDGSNFTLKIRSTKLEDSAMYFCASSESRYLTLNYGYTFGSGTRLTVV.